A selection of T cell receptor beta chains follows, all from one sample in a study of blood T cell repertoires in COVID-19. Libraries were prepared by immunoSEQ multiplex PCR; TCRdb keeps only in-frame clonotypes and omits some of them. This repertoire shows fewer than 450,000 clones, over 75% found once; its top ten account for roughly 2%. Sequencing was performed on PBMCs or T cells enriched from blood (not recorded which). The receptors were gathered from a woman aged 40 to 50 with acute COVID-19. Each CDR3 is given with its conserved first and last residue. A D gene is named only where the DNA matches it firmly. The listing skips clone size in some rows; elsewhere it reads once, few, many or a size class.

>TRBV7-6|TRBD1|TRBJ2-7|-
CASSLGGQGGYEQYF
TGTGCCAGCAGCTTAGGCGGACAGGGAGGCTACGAGCAGTACTTC
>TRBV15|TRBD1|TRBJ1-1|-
CATSRGLTGGKGAFF
TGTGCCACCAGCAGAGGGCTTACAGGGGGCAAGGGAGCTTTCTTT
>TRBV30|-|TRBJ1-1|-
CAWRRGYTEAFF
TGTGCCTGGAGGAGGGGGTACACTGAAGCTTTCTTT
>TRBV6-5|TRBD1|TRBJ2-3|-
CASRTGFATDTQYF
TGTGCCAGCAGGACAGGGTTTGCCACAGATACGCAGTATTTT
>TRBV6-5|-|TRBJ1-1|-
CASSYSRGSAAFF
TGTGCCAGCAGTTACTCTCGGGGGAGTGCAGCTTTCTTT
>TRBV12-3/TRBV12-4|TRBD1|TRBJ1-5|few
CASRQGAGQPQHF
TGTGCCAGCCGTCAGGGGGCAGGTCAGCCCCAGCATTTT
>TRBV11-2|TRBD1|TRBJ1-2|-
CASRRTGEGGYTF
TGTGCCAGCAGGAGGACAGGGGAAGGAGGCTACACCTTC
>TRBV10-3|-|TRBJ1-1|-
CAISESGKNTEAFF
TGTGCCATCAGTGAGTCTGGCAAGAACACTGAAGCTTTCTTT
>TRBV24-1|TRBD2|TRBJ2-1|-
CATSDGGGSSYNEQFF
TGTGCCACCAGTGATGGCGGGGGAAGCTCCTACAATGAGCAGTTCTTC
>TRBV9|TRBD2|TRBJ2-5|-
CASSVEASGGQETQYF
TGTGCCAGCAGCGTAGAAGCTAGCGGGGGGCAGGAGACCCAGTACTTC
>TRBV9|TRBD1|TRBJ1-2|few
CASSVASGGQGVLNYGYTF
TGTGCCAGCAGCGTAGCGAGTGGGGGACAGGGGGTCCTGAACTATGGCTACACCTTC
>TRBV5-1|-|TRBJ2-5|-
CASSLRTGQETQYF
TGCGCCAGCAGCTTGCGCACAGGACAAGAGACCCAGTACTTC
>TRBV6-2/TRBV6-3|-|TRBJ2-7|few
CASSFDFEYEQYF
TGTGCCAGCAGTTTCGACTTCGAGTACGAGCAGTACTTC
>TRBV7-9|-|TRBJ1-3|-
CASSLGSQGSWITIYF
TGTGCCAGCAGCTTAGGTTCGCAGGGAAGCTGGATCACCATATATTTT
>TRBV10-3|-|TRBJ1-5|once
CAISRQDSNQPQHF
TGTGCCATCAGCAGACAAGATAGCAATCAGCCCCAGCATTTT
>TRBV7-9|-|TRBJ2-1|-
CASSLLAPPHNEQFF
TGTGCCAGCAGCTTATTAGCCCCTCCACACAATGAGCAGTTCTTC